The clone carrying this T cell receptor (beta chain) was observed a few times. The antigen is undetermined. This sample was taken from a study of T-cell memory formation after mild COVID-19. Notes on the study in general: Certain responding clones were present in pre-infection memory, suggesting participation of cross-reactive memory.

With constant-segment primers, 5'RACE yielded cDNA libraries of TCR alpha and TCR beta that carried sample barcodes and UMIs. One entry per CDR3 protein results from TCRdb running MiXCR on the 5' RACE reads. The data contain hundreds of thousands of distinct CDR3 sequences, roughly 15% of them singletons. Germline CDR1 and CDR2: MNHEY and SVGAGI. V lost 6 bases, J lost 6 bases, and 8 bases lay in between. The CDR3 is 11 residues long. This TCR was sampled from a man aged 18 to 29 who had mild COVID-19 (a few samples of this study predate the infection). Cell type and time point are not known. V usage is TRBV6-5 and J usage is TRBJ1-2; possibly TRBD1 for D (6 bases). Specimen: PBMCs or a T cell subset sorted from them (not recorded which). CDR3 sequence reads: CASRGTNGYTF. The CDR3 DNA sequence: TGTGCCAGCAGAGGGACAAATGGCTACACCTTC.